This T cell receptor beta chain was identified in a study of T cell changes during pregnancy in multiple sclerosis. The length of the CDR3 is 16 residues. The germline gives CDR1 SEHNR, CDR2 FQNEAQ (reference sequence). Unmatched junction bases numbered 5, after V lost 5 bases and J lost 3 bases. TCRdb's table, derived via immunoSEQ multiplex PCR, lists solely in-frame clones and lacks some. Of about 36,000 clones listed, around 93% are singletons. This sequence joins TRBV7-9 and TRBJ2-3, with 13 positions matching TRBD2. The input for sequencing was CD4+ T cells from peripheral blood mononuclear cells, taken in the first trimester of pregnancy. This receptor was taken from a female donor with multiple sclerosis, enrolled in a pregnancy study. The chain's CDR3 is CASSRTSGGSTDTQYF. CDR3 in DNA: TGTGCCAGCAGCAGGACTAGCGGGGGCTCAACAGATACGCAGTATTTT.